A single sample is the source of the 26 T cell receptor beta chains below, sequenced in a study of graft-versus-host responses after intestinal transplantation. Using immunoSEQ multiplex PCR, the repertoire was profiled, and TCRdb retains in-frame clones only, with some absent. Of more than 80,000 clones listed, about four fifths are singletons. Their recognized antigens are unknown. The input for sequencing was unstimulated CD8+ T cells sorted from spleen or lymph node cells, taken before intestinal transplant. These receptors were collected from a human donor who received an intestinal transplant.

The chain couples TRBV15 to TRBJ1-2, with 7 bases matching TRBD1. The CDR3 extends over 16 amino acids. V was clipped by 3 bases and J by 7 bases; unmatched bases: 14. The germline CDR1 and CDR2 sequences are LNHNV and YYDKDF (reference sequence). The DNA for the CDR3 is TGTGCCACCAGCAGTATCCTGGGACAGTCGGGGGGTGGCTACACCTTC. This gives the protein CATSSILGQSGGGYTF.

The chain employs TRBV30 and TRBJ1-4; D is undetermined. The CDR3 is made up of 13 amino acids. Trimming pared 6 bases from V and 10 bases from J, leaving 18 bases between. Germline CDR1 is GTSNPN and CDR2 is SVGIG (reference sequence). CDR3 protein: CACKYPARAKLFF. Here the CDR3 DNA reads TGTGCCTGCAAGTACCCAGCGAGAGCAAAACTGTTTTTT.

The CDR3 spells CASSLLDRAPDTQYF. CDR3 nucleotides: TGTGCCAGCAGTTTACTTGACAGGGCCCCAGATACGCAGTATTTT. J is TRBJ2-3 and V is TRBV28; 7 positions agree with TRBD1. CDR3 length: 15 amino acids. Germline lookup yields CDR1 MDHEN and CDR2 SYDVKM. The trim removed 2 bases at V and 4 bases at J, leaving 6 bases unmatched. The full variable domain, completed using reference TRBV28 and TRBJ2-3, is DVKVTQSSRYLVKRTGEKVFLECVQDMDHENMFWYRQDPGLGLRLIYFSYDVKMKEKGDIPEGYSVSREKKERFSLILESASTNQTSMYLCASSLLDRAPDTQYFGPGTRLTVL.

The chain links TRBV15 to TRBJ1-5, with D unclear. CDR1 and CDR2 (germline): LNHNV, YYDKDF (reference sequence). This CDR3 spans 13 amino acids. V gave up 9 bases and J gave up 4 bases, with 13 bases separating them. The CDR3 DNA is TGTGCCACTAGCGGACTGCGGAATCAGCCCCAGCATTTT. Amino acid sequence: CATSGLRNQPQHF. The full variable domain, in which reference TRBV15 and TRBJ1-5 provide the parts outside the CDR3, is DAMVIQNPRYQVTQFGKPVTLSCSQTLNHNVMYWYQQKSSQAPKLLFHYYDKDFNNEADTPDNFQSRRPNTSFCFLDIRSPGLGDTAMYLCATSGLRNQPQHFGDGTRLSIL.

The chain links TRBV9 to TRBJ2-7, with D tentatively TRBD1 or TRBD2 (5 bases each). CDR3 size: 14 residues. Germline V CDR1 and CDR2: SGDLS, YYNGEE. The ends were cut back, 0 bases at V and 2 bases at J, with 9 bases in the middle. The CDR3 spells CASSVGDGTYEQYF. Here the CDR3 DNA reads TGTGCCAGCAGCGTAGGGGACGGTACCTACGAGCAGTACTTC.

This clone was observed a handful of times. CDR3 nucleotides: TGTGCCTCAGTGGCGTTTTCGGACTATGGCTACACCTTC. Translating gives CASVAFSDYGYTF. The rearrangement joins TRBV2 to TRBJ1-2; no reliable D call. V lost 11 bases and J 3 bases, leaving 16 bases between the germline ends. The CDR3 spans 13 residues. Germline V gene sequence: CDR1 SNHLY, CDR2 FYNNEI.

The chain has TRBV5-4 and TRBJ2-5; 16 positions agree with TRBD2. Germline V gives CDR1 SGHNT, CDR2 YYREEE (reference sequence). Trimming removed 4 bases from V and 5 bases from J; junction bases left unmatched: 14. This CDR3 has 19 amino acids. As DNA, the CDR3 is TGTGCCAGCAGCGTAACCCCGGGACTAGCGGGGGGGCTAGGGGAGACCCAGTACTTC. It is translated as CASSVTPGLAGGLGETQYF.

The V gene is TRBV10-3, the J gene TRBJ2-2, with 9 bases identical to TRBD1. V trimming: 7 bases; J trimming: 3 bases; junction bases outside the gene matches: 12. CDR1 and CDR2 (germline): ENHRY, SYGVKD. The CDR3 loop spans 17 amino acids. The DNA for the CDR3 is TGTGCCATCACCCCCTCTTACAGGGGGCGAGACACCGGGGAGCTGTTTTTT. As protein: CAITPSYRGRDTGELFF.

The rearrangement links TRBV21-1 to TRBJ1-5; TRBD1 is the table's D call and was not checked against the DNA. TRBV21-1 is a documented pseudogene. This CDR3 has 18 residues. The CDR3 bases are TGTGCCAGCAGCAAAGAGGACACTCCTGACCAACTGAATCAGCCCCAGCATTTT. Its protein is CASSKEDTPDQLNQPQHF.

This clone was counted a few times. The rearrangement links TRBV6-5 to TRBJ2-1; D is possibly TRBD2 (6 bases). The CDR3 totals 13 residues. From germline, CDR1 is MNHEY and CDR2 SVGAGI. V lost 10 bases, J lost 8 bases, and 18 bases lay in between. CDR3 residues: CATREIGADEQFF. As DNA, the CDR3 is TGTGCCACCCGGGAGATAGGGGCCGATGAGCAGTTCTTC.

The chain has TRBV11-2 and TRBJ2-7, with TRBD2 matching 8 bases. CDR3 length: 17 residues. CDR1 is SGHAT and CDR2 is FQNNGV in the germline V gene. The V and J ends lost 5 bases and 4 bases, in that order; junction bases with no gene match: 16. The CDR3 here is CASSRVLAEPGDYEQYF. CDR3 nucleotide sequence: TGTGCCAGCAGCCGAGTACTAGCGGAGCCTGGGGATTACGAGCAGTACTTC.

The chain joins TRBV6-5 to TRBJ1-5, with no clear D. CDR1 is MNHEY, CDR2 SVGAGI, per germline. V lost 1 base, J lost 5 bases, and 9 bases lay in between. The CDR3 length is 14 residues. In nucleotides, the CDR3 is TGTGCCAGCAGTTACTACCGAGGAGATCAGCCCCAGCATTTT. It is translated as CASSYYRGDQPQHF.

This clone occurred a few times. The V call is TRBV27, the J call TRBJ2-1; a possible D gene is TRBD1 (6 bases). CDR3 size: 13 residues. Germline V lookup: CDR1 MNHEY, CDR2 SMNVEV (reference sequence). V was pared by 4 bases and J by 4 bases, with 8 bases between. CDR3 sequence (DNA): TGTGCCAGCAGTTCCGACAGGTACAATGAGCAGTTCTTC. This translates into CASSSDRYNEQFF.

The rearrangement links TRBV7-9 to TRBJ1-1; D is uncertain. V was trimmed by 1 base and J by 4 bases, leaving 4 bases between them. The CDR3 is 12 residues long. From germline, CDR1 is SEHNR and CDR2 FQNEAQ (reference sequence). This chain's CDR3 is CASSLVSTEAFF. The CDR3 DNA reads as TGTGCCAGCAGCTTAGTCAGCACTGAAGCTTTCTTT.

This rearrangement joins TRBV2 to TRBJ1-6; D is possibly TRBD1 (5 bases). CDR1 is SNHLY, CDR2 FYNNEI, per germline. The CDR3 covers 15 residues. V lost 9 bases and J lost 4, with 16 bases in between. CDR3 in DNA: TGTGCCAGTCTTTACTTACAGGTTTATAATTCACCCCTCCACTTT. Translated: CASLYLQVYNSPLHF.

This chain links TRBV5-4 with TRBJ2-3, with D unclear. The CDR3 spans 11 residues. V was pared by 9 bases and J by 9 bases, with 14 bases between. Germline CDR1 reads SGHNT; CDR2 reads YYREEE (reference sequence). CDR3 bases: TGTGCCACTACAGATGAGAGCACGCAGTATTTT. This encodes CATTDESTQYF. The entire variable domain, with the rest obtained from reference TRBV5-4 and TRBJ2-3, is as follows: ETGVTQSPTHLIKTRGQQVTLRCSSQSGHNTVSWYQQALGQGPQFIFQYYREEENGRGNFPPRFSGLQFPNYSSELNVNALELDDSALYLCATTDESTQYFGPGTRLTVL.

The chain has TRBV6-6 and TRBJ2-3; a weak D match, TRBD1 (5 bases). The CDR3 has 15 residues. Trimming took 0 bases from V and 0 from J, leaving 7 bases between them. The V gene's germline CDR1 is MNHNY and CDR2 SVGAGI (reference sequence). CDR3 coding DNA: TGTGCCAGCAGTTACTCAGGGGCTAGCACAGATACGCAGTATTTT. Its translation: CASSYSGASTDTQYF.

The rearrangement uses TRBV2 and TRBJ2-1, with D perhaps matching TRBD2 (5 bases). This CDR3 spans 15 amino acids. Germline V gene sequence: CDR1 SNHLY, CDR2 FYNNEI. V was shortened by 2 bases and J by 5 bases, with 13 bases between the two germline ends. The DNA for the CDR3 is TGTGCCAGCAGTGAAATTCGAGGGAAGAACAATGAGCAGTTCTTC. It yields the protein CASSEIRGKNNEQFF.

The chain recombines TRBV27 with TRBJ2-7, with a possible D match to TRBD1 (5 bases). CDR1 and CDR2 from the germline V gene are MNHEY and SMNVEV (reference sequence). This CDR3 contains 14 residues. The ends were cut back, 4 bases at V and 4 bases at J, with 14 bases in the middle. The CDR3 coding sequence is TGTGCCAGCAGTTACAGGAGTCCCGTATACGAGCAGTACTTC. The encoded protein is CASSYRSPVYEQYF.

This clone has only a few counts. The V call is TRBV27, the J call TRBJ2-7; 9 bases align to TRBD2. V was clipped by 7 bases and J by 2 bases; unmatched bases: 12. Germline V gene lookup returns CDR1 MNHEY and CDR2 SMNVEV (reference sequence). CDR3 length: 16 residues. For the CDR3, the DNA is TGTGCCAGCACCGGCTTTGTGACTAGCGGCCCCTACGAGCAGTACTTC. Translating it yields CASTGFVTSGPYEQYF.

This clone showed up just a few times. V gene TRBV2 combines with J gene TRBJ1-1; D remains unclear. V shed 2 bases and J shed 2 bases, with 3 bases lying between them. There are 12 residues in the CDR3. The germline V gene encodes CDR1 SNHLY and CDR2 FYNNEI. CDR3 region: CASSEFNTEAFF. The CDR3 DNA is TGTGCCAGCAGTGAATTCAACACTGAAGCTTTCTTT.

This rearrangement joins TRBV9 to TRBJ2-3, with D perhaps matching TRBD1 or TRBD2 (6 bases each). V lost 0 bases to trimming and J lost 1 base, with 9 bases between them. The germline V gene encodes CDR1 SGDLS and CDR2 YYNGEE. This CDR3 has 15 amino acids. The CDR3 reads CASSVVRGGTDTQYF. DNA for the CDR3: TGTGCCAGCAGCGTAGTGAGGGGGGGCACAGATACGCAGTATTTT.

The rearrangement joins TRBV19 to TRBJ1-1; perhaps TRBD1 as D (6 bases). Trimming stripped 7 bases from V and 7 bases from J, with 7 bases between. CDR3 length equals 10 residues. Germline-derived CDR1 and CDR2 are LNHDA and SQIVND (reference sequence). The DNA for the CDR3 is TGTGCCAGTACAGGGGTTGAAGCTTTCTTT. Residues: CASTGVEAFF.

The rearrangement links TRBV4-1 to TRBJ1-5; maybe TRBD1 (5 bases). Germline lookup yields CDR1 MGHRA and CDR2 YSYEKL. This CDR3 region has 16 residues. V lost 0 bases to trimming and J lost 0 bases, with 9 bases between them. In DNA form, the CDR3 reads TGCGCCAGCAGCCAAGATACCAGGGATAGCAATCAGCCCCAGCATTTT. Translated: CASSQDTRDSNQPQHF.

CDR3 amino acids: CASSPRQGELTDTQYF. The CDR3 nucleotides are TGCGCCAGCAGCCCCCGACAGGGGGAGCTCACAGATACGCAGTATTTT. V gene TRBV5-1 combines with J gene TRBJ2-3, with 9 bases fitting TRBD1. In germline, CDR1 is SGHRS, CDR2 YFSETQ. This CDR3 spans 16 amino acids. V trimming: 4 bases; J trimming: 2 bases; junction bases outside the gene matches: 8.

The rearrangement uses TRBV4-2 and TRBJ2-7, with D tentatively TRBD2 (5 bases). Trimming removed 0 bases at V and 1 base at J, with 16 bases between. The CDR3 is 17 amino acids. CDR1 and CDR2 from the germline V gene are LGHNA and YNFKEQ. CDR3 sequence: CASSQEGEYGGSYEQYF. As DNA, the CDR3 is TGTGCCAGCAGCCAAGAAGGAGAGTACGGAGGATCCTACGAGCAGTACTTC.